The present TCR beta chain was sequenced within a study of beta chain features in type 1 diabetes. Overall study findings and caveats: The naive, central memory and Treg TCRB repertoires showed an apparent similarity that was greater among patients than among healthy donors. In all four CD4+ subsets, TCRB CDR3 length was significantly, moderately reduced in type 1 diabetes.

J gave up 6 bases and V 5 bases, and 12 bases lay outside the gene matches. CDR1 is KGHSH, CDR2 LQKENI, per germline. The CDR3 contains 16 residues. Expressed TCRB transcripts were sequenced because the isolated RNA had all been reverse transcribed beforehand. Method: immunoSEQ multiplex PCR; TCRdb's copy keeps in-frame clones and lacks some. The profile shows 250,000 to 350,000 clones, 14% to 15% of them singletons. For this clone: The antigen remains unidentified.

V and J are TRBV18 and TRBJ2-1; 8 positions match TRBD1. The receptor was derived from a young man with type 1 diabetes. Sequencing input: naive CD4+ T cells from blood. This CDR3 reads CASSTRQGLGLNEQFF. The CDR3 DNA sequence: TGTGCCAGCTCAACGCGACAGGGGCTTGGGCTCAATGAGCAGTTCTTC.